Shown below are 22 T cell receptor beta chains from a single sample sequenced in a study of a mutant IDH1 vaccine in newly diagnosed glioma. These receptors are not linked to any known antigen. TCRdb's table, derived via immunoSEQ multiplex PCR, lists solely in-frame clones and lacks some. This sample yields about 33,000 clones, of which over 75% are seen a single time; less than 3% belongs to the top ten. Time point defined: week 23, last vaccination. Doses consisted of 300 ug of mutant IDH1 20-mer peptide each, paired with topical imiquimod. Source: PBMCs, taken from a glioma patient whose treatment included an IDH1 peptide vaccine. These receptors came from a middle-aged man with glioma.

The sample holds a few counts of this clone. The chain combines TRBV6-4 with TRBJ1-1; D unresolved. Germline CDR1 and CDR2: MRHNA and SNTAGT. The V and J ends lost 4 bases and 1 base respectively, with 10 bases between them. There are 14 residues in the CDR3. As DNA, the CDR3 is TGTGCCAGCAGTGCCTTTGGGGAGAACACTGAAGCTTTCTTT. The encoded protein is CASSAFGENTEAFF.

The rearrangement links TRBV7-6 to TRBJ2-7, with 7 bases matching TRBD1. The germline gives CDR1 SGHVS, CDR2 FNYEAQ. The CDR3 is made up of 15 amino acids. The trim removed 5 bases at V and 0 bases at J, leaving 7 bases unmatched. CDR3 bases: TGTGCCAGCAGCCACGAAGGGGGCTTCTCCTACGAGCAGTACTTC. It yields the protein CASSHEGGFSYEQYF.

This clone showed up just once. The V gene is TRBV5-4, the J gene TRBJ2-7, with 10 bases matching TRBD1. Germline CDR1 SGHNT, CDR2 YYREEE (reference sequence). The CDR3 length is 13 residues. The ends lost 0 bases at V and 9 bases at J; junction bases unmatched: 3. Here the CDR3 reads CASSLETGGGQYV. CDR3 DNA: TGTGCCAGCAGCTTGGAGACAGGGGGCGGGCAGTACGTC.

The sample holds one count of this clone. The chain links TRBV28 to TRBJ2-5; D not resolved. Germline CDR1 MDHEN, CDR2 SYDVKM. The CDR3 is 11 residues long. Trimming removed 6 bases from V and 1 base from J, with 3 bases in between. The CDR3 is CASSSQETQYF. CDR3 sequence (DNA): TGTGCCAGCAGCTCCCAAGAGACCCAGTACTTC.

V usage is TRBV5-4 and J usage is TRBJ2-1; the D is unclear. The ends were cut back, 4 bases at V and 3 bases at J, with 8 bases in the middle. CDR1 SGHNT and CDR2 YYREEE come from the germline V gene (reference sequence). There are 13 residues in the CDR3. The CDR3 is CASSPGIYNEQFF. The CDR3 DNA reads TGTGCCAGCAGCCCAGGAATCTACAATGAGCAGTTCTTC.

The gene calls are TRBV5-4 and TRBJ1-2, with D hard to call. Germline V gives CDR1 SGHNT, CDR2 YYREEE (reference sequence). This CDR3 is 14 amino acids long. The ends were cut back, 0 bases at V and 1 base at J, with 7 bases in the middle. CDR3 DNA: TGTGCCAGCAGCTTGGATGGGCTTAACTATGGCTACACCTTC. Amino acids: CASSLDGLNYGYTF.

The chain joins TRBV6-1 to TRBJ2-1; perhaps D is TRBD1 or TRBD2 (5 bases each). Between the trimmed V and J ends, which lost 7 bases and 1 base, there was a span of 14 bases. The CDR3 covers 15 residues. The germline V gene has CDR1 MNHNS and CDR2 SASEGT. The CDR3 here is CASNSGPQSYNEQFF. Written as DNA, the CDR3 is TGTGCCAGCAATTCGGGACCACAATCCTACAATGAGCAGTTCTTC.

The CDR3 reads CASSQGEANTEAFF. The CDR3 DNA follows: TGCGCCAGCAGCCAAGGCGAGGCGAACACTGAAGCTTTCTTT. The chain joins TRBV4-1 to TRBJ1-1, with no clear D. Germline V gives CDR1 MGHRA, CDR2 YSYEKL. Trimming cost V 1 base and J 1 base, with 7 bases left between them. The CDR3 spans 14 residues.

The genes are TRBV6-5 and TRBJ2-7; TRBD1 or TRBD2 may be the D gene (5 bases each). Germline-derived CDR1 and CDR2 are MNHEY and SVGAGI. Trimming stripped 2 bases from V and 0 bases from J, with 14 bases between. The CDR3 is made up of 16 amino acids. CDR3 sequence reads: CASSYGWGLGSYEQYF. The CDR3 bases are TGTGCCAGCAGTTACGGCTGGGGGTTGGGCTCCTACGAGCAGTACTTC.

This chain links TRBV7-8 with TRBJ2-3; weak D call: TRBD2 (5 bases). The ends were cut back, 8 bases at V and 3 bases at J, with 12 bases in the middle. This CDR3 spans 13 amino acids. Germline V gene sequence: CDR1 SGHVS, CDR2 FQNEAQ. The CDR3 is CASGDGITDTQYF. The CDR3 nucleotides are TGTGCCAGCGGAGACGGGATTACAGATACGCAGTATTTT.

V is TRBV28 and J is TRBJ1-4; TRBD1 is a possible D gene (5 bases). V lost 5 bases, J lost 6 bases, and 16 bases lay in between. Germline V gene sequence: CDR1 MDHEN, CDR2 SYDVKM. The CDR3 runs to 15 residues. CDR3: CASSHTVTGDEKLFF. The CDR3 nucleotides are TGTGCCAGCAGTCACACGGTTACAGGCGATGAAAAACTGTTTTTT.

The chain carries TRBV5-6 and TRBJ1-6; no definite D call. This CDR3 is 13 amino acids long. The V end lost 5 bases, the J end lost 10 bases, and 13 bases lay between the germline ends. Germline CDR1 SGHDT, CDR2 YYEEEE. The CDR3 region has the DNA TGTGCCAGCAGTGACAACTTATGGTCACCCCTCCACTTT. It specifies CASSDNLWSPLHF. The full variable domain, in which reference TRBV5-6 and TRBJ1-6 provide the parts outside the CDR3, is DAGVTQSPTHLIKTRGQQVTLRCSPKSGHDTVSWYQQALGQGPQFIFQYYEEEERQRGNFPDRFSGHQFPNYSSELNVNALLLGDSALYLCASSDNLWSPLHFGNGTRLTVT.

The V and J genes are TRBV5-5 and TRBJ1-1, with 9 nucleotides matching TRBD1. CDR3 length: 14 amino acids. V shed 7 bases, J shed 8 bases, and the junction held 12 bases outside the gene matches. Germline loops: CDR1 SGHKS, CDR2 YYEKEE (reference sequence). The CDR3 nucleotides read TGTGCCAGCGGACCGTTTACAGGGGGCCAGGAAGCTTTCTTT. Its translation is CASGPFTGGQEAFF.

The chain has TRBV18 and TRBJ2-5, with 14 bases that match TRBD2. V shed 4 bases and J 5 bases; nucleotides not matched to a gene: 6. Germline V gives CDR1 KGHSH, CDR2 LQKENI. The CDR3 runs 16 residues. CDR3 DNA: TGTGCCAGCTCACGGGGACTAGCGGGAGCTCCGGAGACCCAGTACTTC. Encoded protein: CASSRGLAGAPETQYF.

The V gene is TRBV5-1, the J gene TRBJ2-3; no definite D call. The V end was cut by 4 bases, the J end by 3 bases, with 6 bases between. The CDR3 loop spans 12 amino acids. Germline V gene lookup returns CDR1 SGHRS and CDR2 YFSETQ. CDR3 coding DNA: TGCGCCAGCAGCCGAGAGACAGATACGCAGTATTTT. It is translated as CASSRETDTQYF.

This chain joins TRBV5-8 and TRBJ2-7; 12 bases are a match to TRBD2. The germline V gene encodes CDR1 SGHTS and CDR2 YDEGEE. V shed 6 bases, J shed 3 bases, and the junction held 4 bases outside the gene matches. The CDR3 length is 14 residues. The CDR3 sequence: CASTRLAGVYEQYF. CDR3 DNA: TGTGCCAGCACCCGACTAGCGGGGGTCTACGAGCAGTACTTC. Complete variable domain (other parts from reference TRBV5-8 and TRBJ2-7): EAGVTQSPTHLIKTRGQQATLRCSPISGHTSVYWYQQALGLGLQFLLWYDEGEERNRGNFPPRFSGRQFPNYSSELNVNALELEDSALYLCASTRLAGVYEQYFGPGTRLTVT.

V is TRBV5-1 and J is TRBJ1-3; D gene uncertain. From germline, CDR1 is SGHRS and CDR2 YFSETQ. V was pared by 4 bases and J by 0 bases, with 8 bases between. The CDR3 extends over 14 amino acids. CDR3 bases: TGCGCCAGCAGCCCAACAAGCTCTGGAAACACCATATATTTT. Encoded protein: CASSPTSSGNTIYF.

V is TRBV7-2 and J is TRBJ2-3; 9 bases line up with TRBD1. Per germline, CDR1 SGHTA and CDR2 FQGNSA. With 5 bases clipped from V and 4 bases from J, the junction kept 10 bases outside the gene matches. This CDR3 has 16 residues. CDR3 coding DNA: TGTGCCAGCAGCCCCGGGGGGACAGGGTTTTCAGATACGCAGTATTTT. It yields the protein CASSPGGTGFSDTQYF.

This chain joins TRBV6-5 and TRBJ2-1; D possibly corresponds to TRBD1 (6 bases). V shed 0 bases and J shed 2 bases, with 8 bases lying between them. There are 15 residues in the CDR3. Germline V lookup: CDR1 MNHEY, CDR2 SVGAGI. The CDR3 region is CASSYSGDTYNEQFF. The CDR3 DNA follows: TGTGCCAGCAGTTACTCTGGGGACACCTACAATGAGCAGTTCTTC.

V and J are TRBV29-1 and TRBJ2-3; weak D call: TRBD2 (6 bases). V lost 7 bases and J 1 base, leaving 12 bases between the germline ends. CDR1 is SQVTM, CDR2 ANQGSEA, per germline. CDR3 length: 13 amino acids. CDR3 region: CSAPGLGTDTQYF. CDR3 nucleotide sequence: TGCAGCGCTCCGGGACTCGGCACAGATACGCAGTATTTT.

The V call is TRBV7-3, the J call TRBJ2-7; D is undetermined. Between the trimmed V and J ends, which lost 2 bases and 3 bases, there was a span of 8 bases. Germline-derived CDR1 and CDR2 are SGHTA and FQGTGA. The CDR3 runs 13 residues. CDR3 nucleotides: TGTGCCAGCAGCTTATTTAGAGGCTACGAGCAGTACTTC. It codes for CASSLFRGYEQYF.

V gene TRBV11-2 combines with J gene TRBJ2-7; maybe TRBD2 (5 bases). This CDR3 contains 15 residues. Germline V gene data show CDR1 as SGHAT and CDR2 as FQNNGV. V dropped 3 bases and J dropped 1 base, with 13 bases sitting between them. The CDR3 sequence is CASSFGLEVSYEQYV. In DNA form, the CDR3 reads TGTGCCAGCAGCTTTGGGTTGGAGGTTTCCTACGAGCAGTACGTC.